This T cell receptor (beta chain) emerged from a study of T cell repertoires in cytomegalovirus infection. At the level of the study: Recently identified HLA-C-restricted and well-studied HLA-B-restricted CMV epitopes were used. A matching HLA type, together with CMV infection, was signaled by public TCR beta signatures.

This clonotype has only a few counts. Its antigen is undetermined. Looked up from germline, CDR1 is SEHNR and CDR2 is FQNEAQ (reference sequence). Germline trimming cut 7 bases from V and 6 bases from J; bases unmatched to any gene: 9. The CDR3 covers 14 residues. Study results and limitations: The cumulative frequency of public TCR beta families distinguished individuals who carried CMV together with the relevant HLA. HLA-C-restricted CMV-specific TCR beta clonotypes were dominant in the ex vivo response.

TCRdb redid the calling of the reads with MiXCR, one entry per CDR3 protein. The data hold some 320,000 distinct CDR3 sequences, with about 28% observed a single time. This chain links TRBV7-9 with TRBJ1-1; 9 bases are shared with TRBD1. Sequenced material: cultured PBMCs, taken from culture after CMV antigen stimulation. This TCR was sampled from a human donor in good health (CMV status not recorded). Some clones in this sample may be carry-over from other donors' samples. As DNA, the CDR3 is TGTGCCAGCAACCCGGACAGGGGCGTCTCTGAAGCTTTCTTT. Protein: CASNPDRGVSEAFF.